This TCR beta chain was sequenced for a study of blood T cell repertoires in COVID-19 (dated by TCRdb to the early 2020s). At the level of the whole study: Samples covering the acute and convalescent phases of COVID-19 were provided by collaborators in the United States, Italy and Spain. Subjects who had been exposed to COVID-19, were actively infected with it, or had recovered from it provided the deeply sampled blood TCRbeta repertoires that made up the dataset. The prospective study material was composed of cDNA or gDNA derived from T cells, B-cell-depleted T cells, or PBMCs. A de-identified subject ID, COVID-19 status, age in years and sex were almost always included in the sample metadata. The repertoires were released in a freely available public database intended as a resource for research on the immune response to SARS-CoV-2. The samples were drawn from the first 160 participants of the ongoing ImmuneRACE study and from 950 to 1,500 subjects provided by 6 global collaborators. HLA class I and class II types, where available, came from metadata supplied by the sample provider rather than from assay-based typing. Points the paper makes about the study in general: How much clinical and demographic metadata was included differed by source and by participant, and the metadata was provided uncurated.

Its CDR3 holds 14 amino acids, cysteine through phenylalanine. The read is trimmed to its CDR3 DNA, 42 bases read in frame from base 1. Unmatched junction bases come to 4, with V trimmed by 4 bases and J by 4 bases. CDR1 and CDR2, per the germline V gene, are MNHEY and SVGAGI. The collaborating institutions used their own protocols to collect whole blood in K2EDTA tubes. Collaborator samples were shipped for TCRbeta analysis as frozen whole blood, isolated PBMCs, or DNA extracted from either sample type. The immunoSEQ Assay, a bias-controlled multiplex PCR, was used to amplify TCRbeta CDR3 regions from genomic DNA. The authors' pipeline ran thus. The number of nucleated cells in each sample was estimated by amplification of reference gene primers within the assay. To quantify the absolute abundance of each unique TCRbeta CDR3 rearrangement, sequence reads were collapsed and filtered. For each sample, productive Simpson clonality was calculated by taking the square root of Simpson's diversity index across productive rearrangements. The table was pulled from immuneACCESS by TCRdb, which kept in-frame rearrangements only. Such tables lose some clones; where checked, under half of the loss comes from unresolved V genes, and the rest has no known cause. Clone size and V and J calls were adopted from that table, with D and trimming inferred from the DNA. Recorded for this sample are hundreds of thousands of clones; approximately 80% of them occurred a single time. 7.4% of the sample rests with the top ten.

To note about this clone: It lacks a known antigen. No much larger clone is present one base from it, and per-base qualities are unavailable.

The sequence joins TRBV6-5 to TRBJ2-5, and 9 junction bases match TRBD1. This TCR derives from a woman aged 45 to 65 with acute or convalescent COVID-19. Sequenced material: peripheral blood. Read as DNA, the sequence is TGTGCCAGCAGTTTACGGGGACAGGGAGAGACCCAGTACTTC. Protein translation: CASSLRGQGETQYF.